This T cell receptor (beta chain) emerged from a study of Graves' ophthalmopathy and Graves' hyperthyroidism. Points from the study as a whole: Forecasting of ophthalmopathy progression by the model achieved less than 71% sensitivity and around 72% specificity.

Note on this clonotype: Its antigen remains unidentified.

RNA transcripts yielded amplified TCR beta CDR3 regions. Amplification began with first-round RT-PCR using HTBI primers, then second-round multiplex PCR was performed. MiXCR, applied by TCRdb to the multiplex PCR reads, yields one record per CDR3 protein. The table lists about 1.2 million distinct CDR3 sequences, 35% to 40% of them singletons. If patients had other autoimmune diseases, uncontrolled infections, pregnancy or lactation, they were excluded. Reliance was placed on clinical symptoms, serum thyroxine, TRAb, thyroid ultrasound and orbital computed tomography for diagnosis. CDR1 LGHNA and CDR2 YSLEER come from the germline V gene. The CDR3 is made up of 17 amino acids. V lost 0 bases and J lost 2, with 16 bases in between.

The V call is TRBV4-3, the J call TRBJ1-1; D is perhaps TRBD1 (5 bases). What was sequenced was peripheral blood or thyroid tissue (not recorded which). This clonotype was sampled from an adult man with Graves' hyperthyroidism. CDR3 nucleotides: TGCGCCAGCAGCCAAGATGAAGCCCTGGGGGGAAACACTGAAGCTTTCTTT. It encodes CASSQDEALGGNTEAFF.